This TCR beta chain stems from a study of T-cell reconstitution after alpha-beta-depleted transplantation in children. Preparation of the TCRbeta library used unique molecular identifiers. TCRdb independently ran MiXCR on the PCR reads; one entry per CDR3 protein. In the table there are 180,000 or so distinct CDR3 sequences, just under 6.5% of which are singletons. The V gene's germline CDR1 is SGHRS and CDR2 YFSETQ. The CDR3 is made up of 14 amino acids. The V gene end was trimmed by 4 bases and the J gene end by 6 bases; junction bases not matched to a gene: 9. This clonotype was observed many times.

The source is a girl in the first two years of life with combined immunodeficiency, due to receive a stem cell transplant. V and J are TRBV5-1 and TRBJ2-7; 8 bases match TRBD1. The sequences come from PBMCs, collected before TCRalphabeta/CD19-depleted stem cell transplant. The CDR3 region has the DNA TGCGCCAGCAGCATGACAGGGGACGGAGGCGAGCAGTACTTC. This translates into CASSMTGDGGEQYF.